This T cell receptor beta chain was found in a study of control samples from healthy donors and cancer patients. Clones were read by immunoSEQ multiplex PCR, and TCRdb kept only the in-frame ones, dropping some. The sample has 99,000 or so clones, about four fifths seen once. Sequences were obtained from blood. This receptor was taken from a man in his sixties in good health.

CDR3 nucleotides: TGTGCCAGCAGTAAAAAAGGGGAGAACACTGAAGCTTTCTTT. It translates to CASSKKGENTEAFF. This rearrangement joins TRBV6-5 to TRBJ1-1; D may be TRBD1 (5 bases). CDR3 length: 14 amino acids. Germline V lookup: CDR1 MNHEY, CDR2 SVGAGI. The V and J ends lost 5 bases and 1 base respectively, with 11 bases between them.